This T cell receptor (beta chain) was identified in a study of blood T cell repertoires in COVID-19. Data came from immunoSEQ multiplex PCR; TCRdb stores just in-frame clones and leaves some out. Seen here are 200,000 to 250,000 clones, 88% observed once, and the top ten hold roughly 14%. Clinical history as reported by participants underpinned cohort assignment. This TCR came from a woman aged 45-65 years with acute COVID-19. Source material: PBMCs or T cells enriched from blood (not recorded which).

The CDR3 sequence: CASSVGRANTGELFF. Written as DNA, the CDR3 is TGTGCCAGCAGTGTGGGGCGAGCGAACACCGGGGAGCTGTTTTTT. V usage is TRBV2 and J usage is TRBJ2-2; perhaps TRBD1 as D (5 bases). The CDR3 extends over 15 amino acids. Germline V lookup: CDR1 SNHLY, CDR2 FYNNEI. The V and J ends lost 4 bases and 0 bases respectively, with 9 bases between them. Full variable domain (remainder filled in from reference TRBV2 and TRBJ2-2): EPEVTQTPSHQVTQMGQEVILRCVPISNHLYFYWYRQILGQKVEFLVSFYNNEISEKSEIFDDQFSVERPDGSNFTLKIRSTKLEDSAMYFCASSVGRANTGELFFGEGSRLTVL.